These 32 T cell receptor beta chains came from one sample sequenced in a study of CD8+ T cells in alopecia areata. RNA, once extracted, was reverse transcribed into cDNA for use as the sequencing template. Only in-frame clones appear in the TCRdb table, and some are missing; sequencing was by immunoSEQ multiplex PCR. The repertoire has about 190,000 clones, approximately 60% of them found once; the top ten carry 0.65% to 0.7%. The treatment here: oral pan-JAK inhibitor, 5-10 mg twice daily. The source was CD4+ T cells sorted from blood, collected at week 4, from a patient treated with tofacitinib. The source is a human donor with alopecia areata.

This rearrangement joins TRBV5-1 to TRBJ2-3; D is ambiguous. Germline V gives CDR1 SGHRS, CDR2 YFSETQ. The CDR3 contains 15 residues. V lost 1 base and J lost 2, with 11 bases in between. CDR3 DNA sequence: TGCGCCAGCAGCTTGATAAGGAGAGACACAGATACGCAGTATTTT. This gives the protein CASSLIRRDTDTQYF.

The gene calls are TRBV29-1 and TRBJ2-3, with D perhaps TRBD1 or TRBD2 (5 bases each). Germline V gene sequence: CDR1 SQVTM, CDR2 ANQGSEA. This CDR3 has 15 amino acids. V shed 1 base and J shed 2 bases, with 13 bases lying between them. The CDR3 is CSVEVGGSATDTQYF. In DNA form, the CDR3 reads TGCAGCGTTGAAGTTGGGGGTAGCGCCACAGATACGCAGTATTTT.

This clone has only a few counts. CDR3 sequence reads: CASSESEGSGYTF. The CDR3, as DNA: TGTGCCAGCAGTGAATCAGAGGGTAGCGGCTACACCTTC. This sequence joins TRBV25-1 and TRBJ1-2; the D is unclear. Per the germline V gene, CDR1 is MGHDK and CDR2 is SYGVNS. V was cut by 1 base and J by 8 bases, with 11 bases left in between. This CDR3 is built from 13 residues.

This chain links TRBV4-2 with TRBJ2-2; D may be TRBD1 or TRBD2 (6 bases each). V lost 1 base, J lost 1 base, and 13 bases lay in between. Per germline, CDR1 LGHNA and CDR2 YNFKEQ. The CDR3 extends over 17 amino acids. CDR3: CASSQGARGRNTGELFF. DNA for the CDR3: TGTGCCAGCAGCCAAGGCGCCCGGGGGCGGAACACCGGGGAGCTGTTTTTT.

The sample holds a few counts of this clone. This chain joins TRBV29-1 and TRBJ2-1, with 11 nucleotides matching TRBD1. This CDR3 region has 15 residues. The V gene's germline CDR1 is SQVTM and CDR2 ANQGSEA. V dropped 1 base and J dropped 4; count of bases not matched to a gene: 3. The chain's CDR3 is CSVEGTGGSYNEQFF. CDR3 nucleotide sequence: TGCAGCGTTGAAGGGACAGGGGGCTCTTACAATGAGCAGTTCTTC.

J is TRBJ2-7 and V is TRBV29-1; the D call may be TRBD1 or TRBD2 (5 bases each). CDR3 length: 11 amino acids. Germline loops: CDR1 SQVTM, CDR2 ANQGSEA. V lost 8 bases, J lost 2 bases, and 10 bases lay in between. The chain's CDR3 is CSTGTTYEQYF. CDR3 in DNA: TGCAGCACCGGGACCACCTACGAGCAGTACTTC.

The J gene is TRBJ2-7, the V gene TRBV7-2; 10 positions agree with TRBD1. This CDR3 comprises 13 residues. V lost 8 bases, J lost 3 bases, and 4 bases stayed unmatched. CDR1 and CDR2 from the germline V gene are SGHTA and FQGNSA. Written as DNA, the CDR3 is TGTGCCAGCGGCGGGACAGGGGTCTACGAGCAGTACTTC. This gives the protein CASGGTGVYEQYF.

This clone was picked up a small number of times. The chain uses TRBV2 and TRBJ2-3; D remains unclear. Trimming stripped 6 bases from V and 4 bases from J, with 8 bases between. Germline V gene lookup returns CDR1 SNHLY and CDR2 FYNNEI. The CDR3 loop spans 12 amino acids. The DNA of the CDR3 is TGTGCCAGCAGCGCTAGGCCAGATACGCAGTATTTT. It translates to CASSARPDTQYF. The full variable domain, rest sourced from reference TRBV2 and TRBJ2-3, is EPEVTQTPSHQVTQMGQEVILRCVPISNHLYFYWYRQILGQKVEFLVSFYNNEISEKSEIFDDQFSVERPDGSNFTLKIRSTKLEDSAMYFCASSARPDTQYFGPGTRLTVL.

This sequence joins TRBV27 and TRBJ1-5; D might be TRBD1 (5 bases). CDR1 and CDR2 (germline): MNHEY, SMNVEV (reference sequence). V was trimmed by 8 bases and J by 0 bases, leaving 14 bases between them. CDR3 length: 15 amino acids. CDR3: CASAGHDYSNQPQHF. In DNA form, the CDR3 reads TGTGCCAGCGCAGGACATGATTATAGCAATCAGCCCCAGCATTTT.

V and J are TRBV28 and TRBJ2-3; 9 bases align to TRBD2. The V gene's germline CDR1 is MDHEN and CDR2 SYDVKM. The CDR3 covers 14 residues. V trimming: 6 bases; J trimming: 2 bases; junction bases outside the gene matches: 3. The CDR3 loop is CASRGLALTDTQYF. CDR3 nucleotide sequence: TGTGCCAGCAGGGGACTAGCCCTCACAGATACGCAGTATTTT.

The rearrangement uses TRBV9 and TRBJ2-3; D is unresolved. Trimming took 0 bases from V and 5 from J, leaving 13 bases between them. CDR3 length equals 15 residues. Germline V gene lookup returns CDR1 SGDLS and CDR2 YYNGEE. The CDR3 sequence: CASSVAALERDTQYF. The CDR3 nucleotides read TGTGCCAGCAGCGTAGCGGCCTTAGAACGAGATACGCAGTATTTT.

This sequence joins TRBV27 and TRBJ2-1; TRBD2 aligns across 7 bases. The length of the CDR3 is 16 residues. V trimming: 7 bases; J trimming: 5 bases; junction bases outside the gene matches: 14. Per the germline V gene, CDR1 is MNHEY and CDR2 is SMNVEV (reference sequence). The CDR3 bases are TGTGCCAGCACCCCCCGGCGGCTAGCGGACCACAATGAGCAGTTCTTC. Translating it yields CASTPRRLADHNEQFF.

There are a few counts of this clone. CDR3 in DNA: TGTGCCAGCAGCCCGCCCGGGGCTCACTACGAGCAGTACTTC. Translated: CASSPPGAHYEQYF. The rearrangement uses TRBV27 and TRBJ2-7; D may correspond to TRBD1 or TRBD2 (5 bases each). The germline CDR1 and CDR2 sequences are MNHEY and SMNVEV (reference sequence). This CDR3 comprises 14 residues. Between the trimmed V and J ends, which lost 6 bases and 3 bases, there was a span of 15 bases.

This clone was seen a single time. The chain uses TRBV7-9 and TRBJ1-5; D not certain. CDR1 is SEHNR and CDR2 is FQNEAQ in the germline V gene (reference sequence). The V end lost 7 bases, the J end lost 0 bases, and 10 bases lay between the germline ends. This CDR3 comprises 14 residues. The CDR3 DNA reads as TGTGCCAGCAATAGCGGATATAGCAATCAGCCCCAGCATTTT. It specifies CASNSGYSNQPQHF.

The chain joins TRBV6-6 to TRBJ2-1; the D is unclear. Germline V lookup: CDR1 MNHNY, CDR2 SVGAGI (reference sequence). V lost 5 bases to trimming and J lost 7 bases, with 9 bases between them. CDR3 length: 12 amino acids. Here the CDR3 reads CASSMLGNEQFF. CDR3 nucleotides: TGTGCCAGCAGTATGCTCGGGAATGAGCAGTTCTTC.

In this sample, this clone turned up a few times. This chain connects TRBV30 to TRBJ1-2; TRBD1 matches at 10 bases. The CDR3 is 12 residues long. V trimming: 5 bases; J trimming: 3 bases; junction bases outside the gene matches: 0. The germline V gene has CDR1 GTSNPN and CDR2 SVGIG (reference sequence). Here the CDR3 DNA reads TGTGCCTGGGACAGGGGGCACTATGGCTACACCTTC. Translated: CAWDRGHYGYTF.

The gene calls are TRBV2 and TRBJ2-5, with D uncertain. With 0 bases removed from V and 5 bases from J, the gap between germline ends came to 4 bases. The CDR3 covers 12 residues. Germline V gives CDR1 SNHLY, CDR2 FYNNEI. The CDR3 nucleotides are TGTGCCAGCAGTGAAGCCGGGGAGACCCAGTACTTC. It yields the protein CASSEAGETQYF.

The rearrangement joins TRBV4-1 to TRBJ2-4; 10 nucleotides match TRBD1. V lost 7 bases and J lost 11; bases outside the gene matches: 11. Germline-derived CDR1 and CDR2 are MGHRA and YSYEKL. The CDR3 is 14 amino acids. The CDR3 loop is CASTSTGQGHLQYF. The CDR3 bases are TGCGCCAGCACTTCCACGGGACAGGGGCATCTTCAGTACTTC.

This chain links TRBV7-9 with TRBJ2-7, with 8 bases identical to TRBD1. Per the germline V gene, CDR1 is SEHNR and CDR2 is FQNEAQ (reference sequence). The CDR3 runs to 13 residues. V lost 7 bases to trimming and J lost 6 bases; unmatched junction nucleotides: 8. The CDR3 nucleotides read TGTGCCAGCACCAGGGGGCAGGCAACCGAGCAGTACTTC. This translates into CASTRGQATEQYF.

The J gene is TRBJ2-5, the V gene TRBV30; D unresolved. Looked up from germline, CDR1 is GTSNPN and CDR2 is SVGIG (reference sequence). V was cut by 5 bases and J by 4 bases, with 5 bases left in between. This CDR3 is 10 amino acids long. This chain's CDR3 is CAWGPETQYF. CDR3 coding DNA: TGTGCCTGGGGACCAGAGACCCAGTACTTC. Full variable domain (rest looked up from reference TRBV30 and TRBJ2-5): SQTIHQWPATLVQPVGSPLSLECTVEGTSNPNLYWYRQAAGRGLQLLFYSVGIGQISSEVPQNLSASRPQDRQFILSSKKLLLSDSGFYLCAWGPETQYFGPGTRLLVL.

The chain uses TRBV5-8 and TRBJ2-6; possibly TRBD1 for D (6 bases). Germline V gene lookup returns CDR1 SGHTS and CDR2 YDEGEE. V lost 1 base and J lost 0, with 14 bases in between. CDR3 length equals 18 residues. This chain's CDR3 is CASSLFKQGISGANVLTF. DNA of the CDR3: TGTGCCAGCAGCTTGTTCAAGCAGGGGATCTCTGGGGCCAACGTCCTGACTTTC.

This clone is a singleton in its sample. The chain uses TRBV5-1 and TRBJ2-7; TRBD1 matches 7 bases. V shed 4 bases, J shed 1 base, and the junction held 8 bases outside the gene matches. In germline, CDR1 is SGHRS, CDR2 YFSETQ. The CDR3 is 15 residues long. The CDR3 here is CASSPLDRVSYEQYF. The DNA for the CDR3 is TGCGCCAGCAGCCCACTCGACAGGGTATCCTACGAGCAGTACTTC.

The chain uses TRBV18 and TRBJ2-1, with D maybe TRBD1 (5 bases). Germline assignment: CDR1 KGHSH and CDR2 LQKENI. Deletions cut 5 bases from V and 9 bases from J, with 14 bases between. The CDR3 length is 13 residues. The CDR3 coding sequence is TGTGCCAGCTCAGGGGCAGTAGAAAGTGAGCAGTTCTTC. It codes for CASSGAVESEQFF.

This chain uses TRBV6-5 with TRBJ2-7, with 7 bases that match TRBD1. Germline V gene sequence: CDR1 MNHEY, CDR2 SVGAGI. Trimming cost V 7 bases and J 0 bases; bases outside gene matches: 9. The CDR3 has 15 amino acids. CDR3 sequence: CASKYRDSYSYEQYF. CDR3 coding DNA: TGTGCCAGCAAATACCGGGACAGCTACTCCTACGAGCAGTACTTC.

This clone was observed once. The chain carries TRBV28 and TRBJ2-5; 10 bases match TRBD1. TRBJ2-7 matches the DNA end more closely, so the J call is doubtful. The CDR3 spans 14 residues. Germline V gene data show CDR1 as MDHEN and CDR2 as SYDVKM. CDR3 nucleotide sequence: TGTGCCAGCAGATCGACAGGGGGCGCCTACGAGCAGTACTTC. This gives the protein CASRSTGGAYEQYF.

The chain joins TRBV30 to TRBJ1-1; TRBD1 agrees at 8 bases. Germline values: CDR1 GTSNPN, CDR2 SVGIG (reference sequence). V shed 3 bases, J shed 4 bases, and the junction held 4 bases outside the gene matches. The CDR3 totals 13 residues. The CDR3 loop is CAWRGQGVTEAFF. The DNA of the CDR3 is TGTGCCTGGAGAGGACAGGGTGTCACTGAAGCTTTCTTT.

The J gene is TRBJ2-3, the V gene TRBV28; D unresolved. CDR3 length: 11 residues. The V gene's germline CDR1 is MDHEN and CDR2 SYDVKM. The V gene lost 7 bases and the J gene lost 0 bases, with 2 bases spanning the gap. The CDR3: CASTSTDTQYF. The CDR3 region has the DNA TGTGCCAGCACGAGCACAGATACGCAGTATTTT.

This chain links TRBV29-1 with TRBJ2-7; D is unresolved. The CDR3 runs 15 residues. Trimming shortened V by 0 bases and J by 0 bases, and 12 bases separated the two germline ends. Germline CDR1 is SQVTM and CDR2 is ANQGSEA. CDR3 sequence reads: CSVEEVAGLSYEQYF. The DNA of the CDR3 is TGCAGCGTTGAAGAGGTGGCAGGCCTCTCCTACGAGCAGTACTTC.

This clone has a handful of counts. V gene TRBV7-2 combines with J gene TRBJ1-4; tentative D call: TRBD1 (5 bases). CDR3 length: 15 residues. With 0 bases removed from V and 8 bases from J, the gap between germline ends came to 13 bases. Germline lookup yields CDR1 SGHTA and CDR2 FQGNSA. The CDR3 reads CASSLAGAEGEKLFF. The DNA of the CDR3 is TGTGCCAGCAGCTTAGCAGGCGCTGAGGGGGAAAAACTGTTTTTT.

J is TRBJ2-7 and V is TRBV6-1; 9 nucleotides align to TRBD1. The CDR3 sequence is 16 residues long. The ends lost 3 bases at V and 1 base at J; junction bases unmatched: 7. Germline assignment: CDR1 MNHNS and CDR2 SASEGT. This CDR3 is CASSDPTGQGSYEQYF. The CDR3 region has the DNA TGTGCCAGCAGTGACCCAACGGGACAGGGATCCTACGAGCAGTACTTC.

The chain carries TRBV30 and TRBJ2-4; D is uncertain. The V gene's germline CDR1 is GTSNPN and CDR2 SVGIG (reference sequence). The ends were cut back, 2 bases at V and 0 bases at J, with 8 bases in the middle. The CDR3 is made up of 14 amino acids. The CDR3 sequence is CAWSRDLAKNIQYF. CDR3 nucleotides: TGTGCCTGGAGTAGGGATCTAGCCAAAAACATTCAGTACTTC.

The rearrangement links TRBV5-6 to TRBJ2-3; 13 nucleotides match TRBD2. There are 18 residues in the CDR3. The trim removed 4 bases at V and 0 bases at J, leaving 8 bases unmatched. CDR1 and CDR2 (germline): SGHDT, YYEEEE. The CDR3 sequence: CASSRTSGRAGSTDTQYF. As DNA, the CDR3 is TGTGCCAGCAGCCGTACTAGCGGGAGGGCCGGGAGCACAGATACGCAGTATTTT.